This passage covers 29 T cell receptor beta chains from one sample sequenced in a study of CD8 T cells in Susac syndrome. Random hexamers were used to reverse transcribe roughly 0.45 to 1 ug of RNA. TCRdb used MiXCR to reprocess the immunoSEQ multiplex PCR reads, holding one entry per CDR3 protein. The sample lists around 100,000 distinct CDR3 sequences, 95% seen once, with 0.3% in the top ten. Sequences were obtained from CD8+ T cells from PBMCs. These receptor sequences come from a human donor with Susac syndrome.

The chain joins TRBV20-1 to TRBJ2-3; 9 nucleotides line up with TRBD2. The V gene's germline CDR1 is DFQATT and CDR2 SNEGSKA (reference sequence). This CDR3 is 16 amino acids long. After removal of 5 bases from V and 2 bases from J, the junction contained 11 bases not matched to a gene. The chain's CDR3 is CSAAPNSGGTTDTQYF. For the CDR3, the DNA is TGCAGTGCTGCCCCTAACAGCGGGGGGACCACAGATACGCAGTATTTT.

This clonotype was counted a single time. The rearrangement links TRBV20-1 to TRBJ2-1; the D gene is possibly TRBD1 (5 bases). This CDR3 region has 10 residues. The germline V gene encodes CDR1 DFQATT and CDR2 SNEGSKA (reference sequence). The germline V and J ends were trimmed by 3 bases and 10 bases, with 7 bases remaining between them. This CDR3 is CSASGAEQFF. The DNA of the CDR3 is TGCAGTGCTAGTGGGGCCGAGCAGTTCTTC.

The chain couples TRBV29-1 to TRBJ2-7; 7 nucleotides match TRBD2. Germline lookup yields CDR1 SQVTM and CDR2 ANQGSEA. J lost 3 bases, V lost 0 bases, and 14 bases had no gene match. The CDR3 extends over 17 amino acids. The CDR3, as DNA: TGCAGCGTTGAAGATCGGGAGCGGGACCCGAGCAACTACGAGCAGTACTTC. Translated, it gives CSVEDRERDPSNYEQYF.

The gene calls are TRBV7-7 and TRBJ2-1; 9 bases line up with TRBD1. CDR3 length: 15 amino acids. With V trimmed by 5 bases and J by 6 bases, 8 bases remained unmatched. Per germline, CDR1 SSHAT and CDR2 FNYEAQ (reference sequence). The CDR3 bases are TGTGCCAGCAGCCGCAACAGGGGGCTGGGCAATGAGCAGTTCTTC. Its translation is CASSRNRGLGNEQFF.

The chain employs TRBV10-3 and TRBJ2-7, with D tentatively TRBD1 (6 bases). The ends were cut back, 4 bases at V and 2 bases at J, with 12 bases in the middle. The CDR3 loop spans 14 amino acids. Per germline, CDR1 ENHRY and CDR2 SYGVKD. This CDR3 reads CAISGQGKTYEQYF. The CDR3 nucleotides read TGTGCCATCAGTGGGCAGGGGAAGACCTACGAGCAGTACTTC.

The chain combines TRBV12-3 or TRBV12-4 with TRBJ1-2; 8 bases agree with TRBD1. J was trimmed by 4 bases and V by 1 base; bases with no gene match: 5. The CDR3 totals 15 residues. CDR3 sequence: CASSLDPGGSYGYTF. Written as DNA, the CDR3 is TGTGCCAGCAGTTTAGATCCAGGGGGCAGCTATGGCTACACCTTC.

The V and J genes are TRBV29-1 and TRBJ2-5; D is perhaps TRBD2 (6 bases). CDR3 size: 12 residues. Trimming took 4 bases from V and 7 from J, leaving 13 bases between them. Germline assignment: CDR1 SQVTM and CDR2 ANQGSEA. The CDR3 region is CSVGWGVGTQYF. The CDR3, as DNA: TGCAGCGTTGGCTGGGGGGTCGGGACCCAGTACTTC.

The chain employs TRBV19 and TRBJ1-1; unclear D gene. The CDR3 extends over 14 amino acids. V gave up 2 bases and J gave up 4 bases, with 11 bases separating them. Germline loops: CDR1 LNHDA, CDR2 SQIVND (reference sequence). The CDR3: CASSIRELGTEAFF. The CDR3 DNA sequence: TGTGCCAGTAGTATACGGGAGTTGGGCACTGAAGCTTTCTTT.

The chain uses TRBV7-2 and TRBJ1-2; 9 bases agree with TRBD1. The CDR3 spans 14 residues. The germline gives CDR1 SGHTA, CDR2 FQGNSA. After removal of 4 bases from V and 9 bases from J, the junction contained 9 bases not matched to a gene. This CDR3 is CASSYAGTGYSYTF. CDR3 in DNA: TGTGCCAGCAGCTACGCCGGGACAGGGTATAGCTACACCTTC.

This rearrangement joins TRBV19 to TRBJ1-1; D is unresolved. Trimming took off 10 bases at V and 4 bases at J, with 10 bases between the two ends. Germline V gene sequence: CDR1 LNHDA, CDR2 SQIVND (reference sequence). The CDR3 totals 11 residues. CDR3 bases: TGTGCCACCGCCTCGGGCACTGAAGCTTTCTTT. This encodes CATASGTEAFF.

The rearrangement links TRBV24-1 to TRBJ1-5; D is undetermined. V gave up 4 bases and J gave up 4 bases, with 4 bases separating them. Germline CDR1 KGHDR, CDR2 SFDVKD. The CDR3 totals 12 residues. DNA for the CDR3: TGTGCCACCAGTGACCCGAATCAGCCCCAGCATTTT. As protein: CATSDPNQPQHF.

The chain carries TRBV6-5 and TRBJ2-2; 9 bases line up with TRBD2. This CDR3 has 14 amino acids. Germline CDR1 reads MNHEY; CDR2 reads SVGAGI. V shed 6 bases, J shed 3 bases, and the junction held 2 bases outside the gene matches. This chain's CDR3 is CASRTSGYTGELFF. In DNA, the CDR3 is TGTGCCAGCAGGACTAGCGGCTACACCGGGGAGCTGTTTTTT.

The V call is TRBV29-1, the J call TRBJ2-3; 10 bases map to TRBD2. V lost 1 base to trimming and J lost 0 bases; unmatched junction nucleotides: 1. Germline V gives CDR1 SQVTM, CDR2 ANQGSEA. This CDR3 is built from 15 residues. The CDR3 DNA follows: TGCAGCGTTGAAGGGACTAGCGGTAGCACAGATACGCAGTATTTT. This translates into CSVEGTSGSTDTQYF.

This clonotype was found once. The chain combines TRBV13 with TRBJ2-3, with TRBD2 matching 9 bases. Trimming removed 4 bases from V and 5 bases from J; junction bases left unmatched: 4. Germline V gene data show CDR1 as PRHDT and CDR2 as FYEKMQ (reference sequence). CDR3 size: 14 residues. CDR3 nucleotides: TGTGCCAGCAGCTCCAAGCGGGGGGAAGATACGCAGTATTTT. Its protein product is CASSSKRGEDTQYF.

The gene calls are TRBV6-5 and TRBJ2-2; TRBD2 agrees at 8 bases. The CDR3 has 14 amino acids. J gave up 3 bases and V 10 bases, and 7 bases lay outside the gene matches. Germline values: CDR1 MNHEY, CDR2 SVGAGI. The CDR3 bases are TGTGCCACCCACGGGAGGGGGGACACCGGGGAGCTGTTTTTT. It specifies CATHGRGDTGELFF.

The rearrangement links TRBV9 to TRBJ1-5; D uncertain. Trimming left V 0 bases short and J 1 base short, with 2 bases between. From germline, CDR1 is SGDLS and CDR2 YYNGEE. The CDR3 sequence is 13 residues long. CDR3 region: CASSVASNQPQHF. CDR3 bases: TGTGCCAGCAGCGTAGCGAGCAATCAGCCCCAGCATTTT.

The V and J genes are TRBV20-1 and TRBJ1-1; no clear D. The CDR3 contains 11 residues. Germline-derived CDR1 and CDR2 are DFQATT and SNEGSKA (reference sequence). Trimming took off 5 bases at V and 7 bases at J, with 11 bases between the two ends. Here the CDR3 DNA reads TGCAGTGCTTGGGCGGGTAATGAAGCTTTCTTT. It is translated as CSAWAGNEAFF.

The gene calls are TRBV7-3 and TRBJ2-1; 7 positions match TRBD2. Germline CDR1 and CDR2: SGHTA and FQGTGA. V was pared by 3 bases and J by 8 bases, with 10 bases of the junction left unmatched. The length of the CDR3 is 15 residues. The CDR3 sequence is CASSFGGSSTDEQFF. As DNA, the CDR3 is TGTGCCAGCAGCTTCGGGGGGAGTTCCACGGATGAGCAGTTCTTC. Complete variable domain (other parts from reference TRBV7-3 and TRBJ2-1): GAGVSQTPSNKVTEKGKYVELRCDPISGHTALYWYRQSLGQGPEFLIYFQGTGAADDSGLPNDRFFAVRPEGSVSTLKIQRTERGDSAVYLCASSFGGSSTDEQFFGPGTRLTVL.

This chain uses TRBV6-5 with TRBJ2-7, with a possible D match to TRBD1 (5 bases). Trimming shortened V by 6 bases and J by 2 bases, and 11 bases separated the two germline ends. The CDR3 sequence is 13 residues long. Germline assignment: CDR1 MNHEY and CDR2 SVGAGI. CDR3 in DNA: TGTGCCAGCAGACGCGACAGCCCCTACGAGCAGTACTTC. Translated: CASRRDSPYEQYF.

The chain uses TRBV5-4 and TRBJ2-5, with 7 bases identical to TRBD2. J lost 1 base, V lost 6 bases, and 9 bases had no gene match. CDR3 length equals 15 residues. From germline, CDR1 is SGHNT and CDR2 YYREEE (reference sequence). The CDR3 loop is CASTPREASQETQYF. In DNA, the CDR3 is TGTGCCAGCACTCCCCGGGAGGCTAGCCAAGAGACCCAGTACTTC.

This sequence joins TRBV5-4 and TRBJ2-1; D unresolved. V was trimmed by 0 bases and J by 0 bases, leaving 13 bases between them. CDR3 length: 17 amino acids. Germline CDR1 SGHNT, CDR2 YYREEE (reference sequence). Here the CDR3 DNA reads TGTGCCAGCAGCTTGGTAGGCCCGTTAAGCTCCTACAATGAGCAGTTCTTC. Its protein is CASSLVGPLSSYNEQFF.

The chain couples TRBV27 to TRBJ1-1; D is unclear. The CDR3 totals 13 residues. Germline V gives CDR1 MNHEY, CDR2 SMNVEV (reference sequence). V lost 2 bases to trimming and J lost 2 bases, with 6 bases between them. The CDR3 DNA follows: TGTGCCAGCAGTTTACAGCTTAACACTGAAGCTTTCTTT. Translated: CASSLQLNTEAFF.

By share, this clonotype counts as medium-sized. The rearrangement uses TRBV11-2 and TRBJ1-1, with a weak D call TRBD1 (5 bases). The V end was cut by 5 bases, the J end by 8 bases, with 9 bases between. Germline CDR1 SGHAT, CDR2 FQNNGV. This CDR3 region has 11 residues. The CDR3 reads CASSLGGEAFF. CDR3 DNA: TGTGCCAGCAGCCTGGGGGGGGAAGCTTTCTTT.

The chain links TRBV5-4 to TRBJ2-4; D remains unclear. The CDR3 length is 14 residues. The germline V and J ends were trimmed by 0 bases and 6 bases, with 10 bases remaining between them. Germline CDR1 is SGHNT and CDR2 is YYREEE (reference sequence). The CDR3: CASSLGPVGNIQYF. As DNA, the CDR3 is TGTGCCAGCAGCTTGGGGCCAGTGGGAAACATTCAGTACTTC.

This sequence joins TRBV9 and TRBJ2-7; D is possibly TRBD2 (6 bases). The CDR3 runs 15 residues. From germline, CDR1 is SGDLS and CDR2 YYNGEE. Trimming left V 0 bases short and J 0 bases short, with 10 bases between. The CDR3 sequence: CASSVGAGSSYEQYF. The CDR3 DNA follows: TGTGCCAGCAGCGTAGGCGCGGGGAGCTCCTACGAGCAGTACTTC.

This chain joins TRBV5-1 and TRBJ2-5, with 7 bases identical to TRBD1. The V and J ends lost 4 bases and 6 bases, in that order; junction bases with no gene match: 3. CDR1 SGHRS and CDR2 YFSETQ come from the germline V gene. The CDR3 is made up of 12 amino acids. This CDR3 is CASSTGEQTQYF. The CDR3 DNA sequence: TGCGCCAGCAGCACAGGGGAACAGACCCAGTACTTC. The whole variable domain, filled in from reference TRBV5-1 and TRBJ2-5, reads KAGVTQTPRYLIKTRGQQVTLSCSPISGHRSVSWYQQTPGQGLQFLFEYFSETQRNKGNFPGRFSGRQFSNSRSEMNVSTLELGDSALYLCASSTGEQTQYFGPGTRLLVL.

The chain uses TRBV15 and TRBJ2-1; no definite D call. Germline V gene lookup returns CDR1 LNHNV and CDR2 YYDKDF (reference sequence). CDR3 length: 13 residues. The V end was cut by 0 bases, the J end by 5 bases, with 5 bases between. The CDR3 nucleotides read TGTGCCACCAGCAGAGAGATCCACAATGAGCAGTTCTTC. Amino acids: CATSREIHNEQFF.

J is TRBJ2-1 and V is TRBV24-1; no reliable D call. The CDR3 totals 14 residues. From germline, CDR1 is KGHDR and CDR2 SFDVKD. V lost 5 bases to trimming and J lost 6 bases, with 13 bases between them. This chain's CDR3 is CATSGAQTPNEQFF. The DNA for the CDR3 is TGTGCCACCAGTGGCGCCCAAACCCCCAATGAGCAGTTCTTC.

The chain joins TRBV7-9 to TRBJ2-2; 8 bases fit TRBD2. Germline V gene lookup returns CDR1 SEHNR and CDR2 FQNEAQ (reference sequence). The CDR3 spans 15 residues. J lost 2 bases, V lost 5 bases, and 4 bases had no gene match. In nucleotides, the CDR3 is TGTGCCAGCAGCGATACTAGCGGTAACACCGGGGAGCTGTTTTTT. It codes for CASSDTSGNTGELFF. Combining the CDR3 with reference TRBV7-9 and TRBJ2-2 gives the whole variable domain DTGVSQNPRHKITKRGQNVTFRCDPISEHNRLYWYRQTLGQGPEFLTYFQNEAQLEKSRLLSDRFSAERPKGSFSTLEIQRTEQGDSAMYLCASSDTSGNTGELFFGEGSRLTVL.